This is a list of T cell receptor beta chains from one sample in a study of cytotoxic CD8 clonotypes in ibrutinib-treated CLL. Using immunoSEQ multiplex PCR, the repertoire was profiled, and TCRdb retains in-frame clones only, with some absent. This table has 150,000 to 200,000 clones, 55% to 85% appearing once. This material consisted of PBMCs, taken after 24 months of ibrutinib treatment. The receptors shown here come from a human donor with chronic lymphocytic leukemia. Both conserved end residues are part of each CDR3. Each record gives: V gene, J gene, CDR3 length, CDR3 protein.

v_gene: TRBV4-1
j_gene: TRBJ2-7
len: 18
CDR3aa: CASSQFWTGEDGSYEQYF

v_gene: TRBV29-1
j_gene: TRBJ2-3
len: 12
CDR3aa: CSVEDPPDTQYF

v_gene: TRBV7-9
j_gene: TRBJ1-5
len: 13
CDR3aa: CASGGQSNQPQHF

v_gene: TRBV7-6
j_gene: TRBJ2-5
len: 17
CDR3aa: CASSLIFTAGARETQYF

v_gene: TRBV5-8
j_gene: TRBJ1-3
len: 16
CDR3aa: CASSLTGYRSGNTIYF

v_gene: TRBV5-1
j_gene: TRBJ2-3
len: 14
CDR3aa: CASCLGTGTDTQYF

v_gene: TRBV19
j_gene: TRBJ2-5
len: 13
CDR3aa: CASKRWGQETQYF

v_gene: TRBV19
j_gene: TRBJ1-4
len: 14
CDR3aa: CASTAGTGNEKLFF

v_gene: TRBV4-1
j_gene: TRBJ2-1
len: 14
CDR3aa: CASSLDFSYNEQFF

v_gene: TRBV6-4
j_gene: TRBJ2-2
len: 13
CDR3aa: CASSQQNTGELFF

v_gene: TRBV29-1
j_gene: TRBJ1-2
len: 14
CDR3aa: CSVEDRVVSDGYTF

v_gene: TRBV27
j_gene: TRBJ2-1
len: 16
CDR3aa: CASSFSGGNPYNEQFF

v_gene: TRBV7-9
j_gene: TRBJ1-3
len: 16
CDR3aa: CASSFGHRYSGNTIYF

v_gene: TRBV12-2
j_gene: TRBJ1-5
len: 18
CDR3aa: CASLGPGQGVYSNQPQHF

v_gene: TRBV10-3
j_gene: TRBJ1-4
len: 16
CDR3aa: CAISKQLGTGNEKLFF

v_gene: TRBV11-3
j_gene: TRBJ2-3
len: 14
CDR3aa: CASSPGQATDTQYF

v_gene: TRBV7-6
j_gene: TRBJ2-5
len: 18
CDR3aa: CASSLALSTSGIQETQYF

v_gene: TRBV27
j_gene: TRBJ2-7
len: 15
CDR3aa: CASRDLGAGGYEQYF

v_gene: TRBV4-2
j_gene: TRBJ2-1
len: 15
CDR3aa: CASSQRHLSYNEQFF

v_gene: TRBV5-1
j_gene: TRBJ2-3
len: 14
CDR3aa: CASSSGRGADTQYF

v_gene: TRBV18
j_gene: TRBJ2-7
len: 16
CDR3aa: CASSPPGSGGTYEQYF

v_gene: TRBV7-8
j_gene: TRBJ2-7
len: 14
CDR3aa: CASSSWTSGYEQYF

v_gene: TRBV4-1
j_gene: TRBJ1-5
len: 13
CDR3aa: CASSQGANQPQHF

v_gene: TRBV7-9
j_gene: TRBJ1-2
len: 13
CDR3aa: CASSEGDFYGYTF

v_gene: TRBV9
j_gene: TRBJ2-3
len: 16
CDR3aa: CASSPKAGALSDTQYF